This T cell receptor beta chain was documented in a study of cytomegalovirus exposure and HLA in healthy donors. Study overall: Samples from HLA-typed donors yielded about 85 million unique TCRs in an early data release.

PCR involved 60 Vbeta and 13 Jbeta primers. TCRdb keeps only in-frame clones here, not all; method: immunoSEQ multiplex PCR. The profile shows some 120,000 clones, 75% to 80% of them singletons. The CDR3 loop spans 13 amino acids. From germline, CDR1 is MDHEN and CDR2 SYDVKM. The V segment lost 2 bases and the J segment 7 bases; nucleotides outside the gene matches: 2. This clonotype was sampled from a middle-aged woman in good health and CMV-seronegative. The sample was PBMCs. The chain recombines TRBV28 with TRBJ1-2; 9 bases line up with TRBD1. The CDR3 nucleotides read TGTGCCAGCAGTTTAAGGACAGGGGTTGGCTACACCTTC. This gives the protein CASSLRTGVGYTF.